These 31 T cell receptor beta chains were all obtained from the same sample, sequenced in a study of B cell selection in AIRE deficiency. Measured with immunoSEQ multiplex PCR; TCRdb has only the in-frame clones, and not every one. The sample shows fewer than 30,000 clones, roughly 95% of them seen only once. The sorted conventional CD4 T cells were gated as CD4+CD127+. The sequencing input was CD4+CD127+ conventional T cells sorted from PBMCs. Source of these receptors: a human donor in good health.

This chain connects TRBV2 to TRBJ1-5; D gene uncertain. V lost 5 bases and J lost 1, with 21 bases in between. The germline gives CDR1 SNHLY, CDR2 FYNNEI. CDR3 size: 18 residues. DNA of the CDR3: TGTGCCAGCAGTCATCGGGATGTGCCTTCCAGGAGCAATCAGCCCCAGCATTTT. This encodes CASSHRDVPSRSNQPQHF.

The chain joins TRBV4-1 to TRBJ2-2; D is ambiguous. The CDR3 loop spans 17 amino acids. The V end was cut by 0 bases, the J end by 5 bases, with 16 bases between. Germline loops: CDR1 MGHRA, CDR2 YSYEKL. The CDR3 DNA follows: TGCGCCAGCAGCCAAGATCCCCAGCGTATAAGAACCGGGGAGCTGTTTTTT. The encoded protein is CASSQDPQRIRTGELFF.

This clone has a single count. The chain combines TRBV25-1 with TRBJ2-7, with a weak D call TRBD1 (5 bases). V lost 7 bases to trimming and J lost 3 bases, with 10 bases between them. The CDR3 has 12 residues. Germline CDR1 reads MGHDK; CDR2 reads SYGVNS. The CDR3 reads CASTSDSYEQYF. As DNA, the CDR3 is TGTGCCAGCACCTCCGACAGCTACGAGCAGTACTTC.

The chain links TRBV6-5 to TRBJ2-1; D gene uncertain. V was shortened by 7 bases and J by 6 bases, with 7 bases between the two germline ends. Germline CDR1 MNHEY, CDR2 SVGAGI. The CDR3 has 11 amino acids. The CDR3 region is CASTNANEQFF. The CDR3 DNA sequence: TGTGCCAGCACCAACGCCAATGAGCAGTTCTTC.

This clone was observed a few times. As DNA, the CDR3 is TGTGCCAGTAGTAGGGACCGAGAAGAGACCCAGTACTTC. Its translation is CASSRDREETQYF. The rearrangement links TRBV19 to TRBJ2-5; D could derive from TRBD1 or TRBD2 (5 bases each). Per the germline V gene, CDR1 is LNHDA and CDR2 is SQIVND (reference sequence). V was clipped by 4 bases and J by 3 bases, with 9 bases between them. CDR3 size: 13 residues.

The chain joins TRBV5-1 to TRBJ2-6; no clear D. CDR1 SGHRS and CDR2 YFSETQ come from the germline V gene. The V end lost 4 bases, the J end lost 0 bases, and 14 bases lay between the germline ends. The CDR3 loop spans 17 amino acids. In DNA, the CDR3 is TGCGCCAGCAGCGCAGCAAGAGTCAGCTCTGGGGCCAACGTCCTGACTTTC. As protein: CASSAARVSSGANVLTF.

The rearrangement uses TRBV27 and TRBJ2-1; perhaps TRBD2 as D (6 bases). Germline CDR1 and CDR2: MNHEY and SMNVEV (reference sequence). The CDR3 has 16 amino acids. V was cut by 3 bases and J by 5 bases, with 17 bases left in between. The CDR3 spells CASSLEGAEGNNEQFF. The DNA of the CDR3 is TGTGCCAGCAGTTTGGAGGGAGCCGAAGGGAACAATGAGCAGTTCTTC.

This clone appeared a single time. The chain links TRBV10-3 to TRBJ2-7; either TRBD1 or TRBD2 may supply D (5 bases each). V was trimmed by 3 bases and J by 6 bases, leaving 21 bases between them. CDR1 ENHRY and CDR2 SYGVKD come from the germline V gene. The CDR3 is made up of 16 amino acids. The CDR3 spells CAISDWGKTTLGEQYF. CDR3 DNA: TGTGCCATCAGTGATTGGGGCAAGACTACGCTTGGCGAGCAGTACTTC.

The V and J genes are TRBV5-4 and TRBJ2-3; the match to TRBD2 covers 9 bases. CDR1 and CDR2 (germline): SGHNT, YYREEE (reference sequence). There are 16 residues in the CDR3. J lost 3 bases, V lost 4 bases, and 9 bases had no gene match. CDR3 bases: TGTGCCAGCAGCCAAGGACCGGGACTAGCAACAGATACGCAGTATTTT. Translated: CASSQGPGLATDTQYF.

This chain connects TRBV19 to TRBJ1-6, with TRBD1 as a possible D gene (6 bases). Deletions cut 6 bases from V and 9 bases from J, with 9 bases between. There are 12 residues in the CDR3. The germline V gene has CDR1 LNHDA and CDR2 SQIVND (reference sequence). The CDR3: CASRVGGSPLHF. As DNA, the CDR3 is TGTGCCAGTAGGGTAGGGGGTTCACCCCTCCACTTT.

This rearrangement joins TRBV11-2 to TRBJ1-1; D is undetermined. Germline loops: CDR1 SGHAT, CDR2 FQNNGV. Between the trimmed V and J ends, which lost 6 bases and 0 bases, there was a span of 14 bases. CDR3 length: 15 amino acids. As DNA, the CDR3 is TGTGCCAGCAGGTCGGGTGATTGGATGAACACTGAAGCTTTCTTT. Translation gives CASRSGDWMNTEAFF.

The chain is built from TRBV19 and TRBJ1-6; possibly TRBD1 for D (5 bases). Germline-derived CDR1 and CDR2 are LNHDA and SQIVND (reference sequence). The CDR3 contains 14 residues. The germline V and J ends were trimmed by 5 bases and 7 bases, with 12 bases remaining between them. CDR3 sequence (DNA): TGTGCCAGTAGTCTCACAGGTGAAAATTCACCCCTCCACTTT. It yields the protein CASSLTGENSPLHF.

This clone was seen a few times. This rearrangement joins TRBV7-3 to TRBJ2-1; tentative D call: TRBD1 (5 bases). Trimming left V 5 bases short and J 3 bases short, with 23 bases between. CDR3 length equals 18 residues. CDR1 is SGHTA, CDR2 FQGTGA, per germline. CDR3 nucleotide sequence: TGTGCCAGCAGCCAAAGGGCAGGGCCGGTGGGGATCTACAATGAGCAGTTCTTC. This codes for CASSQRAGPVGIYNEQFF.

J is TRBJ1-1 and V is TRBV10-1; 7 bases fit TRBD1. CDR1 is WNHNN and CDR2 is SYGVQD in the germline V gene (reference sequence). The CDR3 covers 13 residues. Trimming cost V 5 bases and J 3 bases; bases outside gene matches: 3. DNA for the CDR3: TGCGCCAGCAGTCCTGGGACAGACACTGAAGCTTTCTTT. Its translation: CASSPGTDTEAFF.

In nucleotides, the CDR3 is TGTGCCAGCAGCCCCCAGGGGGACATAAAGGGTGAAAAACTGTTTTTT. Translation gives CASSPQGDIKGEKLFF. The chain carries TRBV7-7 and TRBJ1-4, with 7 positions matching TRBD1. The ends lost 5 bases at V and 7 bases at J; junction bases unmatched: 13. Germline values: CDR1 SSHAT, CDR2 FNYEAQ (reference sequence). The CDR3 is made up of 16 amino acids.

V usage is TRBV7-8 and J usage is TRBJ2-7, with D perhaps being TRBD1 or TRBD2 (6 bases each). This CDR3 is 17 amino acids long. Trimming cost V 3 bases and J 7 bases, with 25 bases left between them. Germline CDR1 is SGHVS and CDR2 is FQNEAQ. The CDR3 is CASSLFASGASIQEQYF. CDR3 DNA sequence: TGTGCCAGCAGCTTGTTCGCCTCGGGGGCCAGCATTCAAGAGCAGTACTTC.

This chain links TRBV5-4 with TRBJ2-7; 7 nucleotides agree with TRBD1. The CDR3 length is 14 residues. After removal of 3 bases from V and 6 bases from J, the junction contained 9 bases not matched to a gene. Germline V gene sequence: CDR1 SGHNT, CDR2 YYREEE (reference sequence). CDR3: CASSSPLYRGEQYF. Here the CDR3 DNA reads TGTGCCAGCAGCTCCCCCCTCTACAGGGGCGAGCAGTACTTC. The variable domain in full, completed from reference TRBV5-4 and TRBJ2-7, reads ETGVTQSPTHLIKTRGQQVTLRCSSQSGHNTVSWYQQALGQGPQFIFQYYREEENGRGNFPPRFSGLQFPNYSSELNVNALELDDSALYLCASSSPLYRGEQYFGPGTRLTVT.

V is TRBV11-1 and J is TRBJ2-2; TRBD2 is a possible D gene (6 bases). The CDR3 is 13 amino acids. Germline V gene sequence: CDR1 SGHAT, CDR2 FQDESV (reference sequence). Trimming removed 4 bases at V and 6 bases at J, with 9 bases between. The CDR3 loop reads CASSSREAGELFF. CDR3 in DNA: TGTGCCAGCAGCTCTAGGGAGGCCGGGGAGCTGTTTTTT.

The count of this clone is one. This chain connects TRBV11-2 to TRBJ2-7; 8 nucleotides align to TRBD2. Germline assignment: CDR1 SGHAT and CDR2 FQNNGV. The CDR3 is 14 residues long. J lost 4 bases, V lost 1 base, and 3 bases had no gene match. CDR3 loop: CASSLVGGGYEQYF. For the CDR3, the DNA is TGTGCCAGCAGCTTAGTTGGCGGGGGGTACGAGCAGTACTTC.

To note about this clone: At one end, the junction sequence differs from germline, possibly due to a read error. The same CDR3 arises from other DNA sequences in this sample as well. The chain couples TRBV5-1 to TRBJ1-6, with 9 bases identical to TRBD1. Looked up from germline, CDR1 is SGHRS and CDR2 is YFSETQ. This CDR3 comprises 14 residues. The CDR3 sequence is CASSLTTGGPPLHF. The CDR3 DNA sequence: TGCGCCAGCAGCTTGACGACAGGGGGGCCACCCCTCCACTTC.

CDR3 sequence reads: CSVARNEAFF. CDR3 in DNA: TGCAGCGTTGCAAGGAATGAAGCTTTCTTT. The chain joins TRBV29-1 to TRBJ1-1; D ambiguous. The V gene's germline CDR1 is SQVTM and CDR2 ANQGSEA. Trimming removed 4 bases from V and 7 bases from J, with 7 bases in between. The CDR3 loop spans 10 amino acids.

In the case of this clone: At one end, the junction sequence differs from germline, possibly due to a read error. V usage is TRBV7-2 and J usage is TRBJ2-7; D perhaps matches TRBD2 (5 bases). Germline lookup yields CDR1 SGHTA and CDR2 FQGNSA. This CDR3 has 13 amino acids. The CDR3 nucleotides are TGTGCCAGCAGCTTTCTTGACGCGGGCGAGCAGTGCTTC. The encoded protein is CASSFLDAGEQCF.

The chain uses TRBV19 and TRBJ1-2; 11 nucleotides match TRBD1. This CDR3 has 16 residues. The V gene end was trimmed by 8 bases and the J gene end by 5 bases; junction bases not matched to a gene: 13. Germline lookup yields CDR1 LNHDA and CDR2 SQIVND (reference sequence). As DNA, the CDR3 is TGTGCCAGTGGGTACCGGGACAGGGGGTTCGGTTATGGCTACACCTTC. It encodes CASGYRDRGFGYGYTF.

In its sample, this clone was seen once. The rearrangement links TRBV11-2 to TRBJ1-1; D perhaps matches TRBD1 (6 bases). Germline V lookup: CDR1 SGHAT, CDR2 FQNNGV. This CDR3 comprises 15 residues. The germline V and J ends were trimmed by 5 bases and 0 bases, with 13 bases remaining between them. The CDR3 nucleotides are TGTGCCAGCAGCAACCGACAGGCCATGAACACTGAAGCTTTCTTT. It yields the protein CASSNRQAMNTEAFF.

The V gene is TRBV14, the J gene TRBJ1-4; weak D call: TRBD1 (6 bases). The germline V gene has CDR1 SGHDN and CDR2 FVKESK. The ends were cut back, 4 bases at V and 1 base at J, with 10 bases in the middle. This CDR3 has 15 residues. In DNA, the CDR3 is TGTGCCAGCAGCCCCTTGGGACAAACTAATGAAAAACTGTTTTTT. It is translated as CASSPLGQTNEKLFF.

The J gene is TRBJ1-1, the V gene TRBV6-5, with 8 bases matching TRBD1. Germline V gives CDR1 MNHEY, CDR2 SVGAGI. V gave up 5 bases and J gave up 1 base; unmatched junction bases: 6. The CDR3 loop spans 15 amino acids. The CDR3 protein is CASSRPGQGNTEAFF. The DNA of the CDR3 is TGTGCCAGCAGTCGCCCCGGACAGGGGAACACTGAAGCTTTCTTT.

The chain employs TRBV7-6 and TRBJ1-3; no reliable D call. Trimming left V 0 bases short and J 0 bases short, with 6 bases between. The CDR3 covers 15 residues. The germline V gene encodes CDR1 SGHVS and CDR2 FNYEAQ. The CDR3 nucleotides read TGTGCCAGCAGCTTAGCGGTAGGCTCTGGAAACACCATATATTTT. Its protein is CASSLAVGSGNTIYF. The variable domain in full, with the rest retrieved from reference TRBV7-6 and TRBJ1-3, is GAGVSQSPRYKVTKRGQDVALRCDPISGHVSLYWYRQALGQGPEFLTYFNYEAQQDKSGLPNDRFSAERPEGSISTLTIQRTEQRDSAMYRCASSLAVGSGNTIYFGEGSWLTVV.

V and J are TRBV7-9 and TRBJ1-1, with 10 nucleotides matching TRBD1. J was trimmed by 3 bases and V by 5 bases; bases with no gene match: 15. The CDR3 is 18 amino acids. Germline CDR1 reads SEHNR; CDR2 reads FQNEAQ (reference sequence). The CDR3 nucleotides read TGTGCCAGCAGCCCTCTTCCGGGACAGGGGTCGTTGGACACTGAAGCTTTCTTT. Its translation: CASSPLPGQGSLDTEAFF. Combining the CDR3 with reference TRBV7-9 and TRBJ1-1 gives the whole variable domain DTGVSQNPRHKITKRGQNVTFRCDPISEHNRLYWYRQTLGQGPEFLTYFQNEAQLEKSRLLSDRFSAERPKGSFSTLEIQRTEQGDSAMYLCASSPLPGQGSLDTEAFFGQGTRLTVV.

V usage is TRBV12-5 and J usage is TRBJ2-7; TRBD1 agrees at 8 bases. The CDR3 length is 18 residues. V shed 0 bases and J 2 bases; nucleotides not matched to a gene: 12. Germline CDR1 LGHNT, CDR2 FRNRAP. CDR3 nucleotides: TGTGCTAGTGGTTTGGTACTAGGGGGGACAGGACTAACCTACGAGCAGTACTTC. Encoded protein: CASGLVLGGTGLTYEQYF.

V and J are TRBV6-1 and TRBJ1-3; D is unresolved. The CDR3 contains 15 residues. The ends were cut back, 5 bases at V and 0 bases at J, with 11 bases in the middle. Germline V CDR1 and CDR2: MNHNS, SASEGT. CDR3 residues: CASSTDFVSGNTIYF. The DNA of the CDR3 is TGTGCCAGCAGTACAGACTTCGTCTCTGGAAACACCATATATTTT.

The V gene is TRBV6-4, the J gene TRBJ2-1, with 7 bases aligning to TRBD1. This CDR3 has 15 residues. In germline, CDR1 is MRHNA, CDR2 SNTAGT. Germline trimming cut 4 bases from V and 5 bases from J; bases unmatched to any gene: 8. The CDR3 DNA is TGTGCCAGCAGTGTTCACGGACAGGTGAACAATGAGCAGTTCTTC. It specifies CASSVHGQVNNEQFF.